This T cell receptor (beta chain) was observed in a study of CD8 T cells in Susac syndrome. Reverse transcription used roughly 0.45 to 1 ug RNA and random hexamers. Across 54 Vbeta and 13 Jbeta, TCR beta CDR3 was amplified with immunoSEQ multiplex PCR. Using its own MiXCR run on the immunoSEQ multiplex PCR reads, TCRdb lists one record per CDR3 protein. The sample has about 430,000 distinct CDR3 sequences, more than 80% seen once. The T cells that were sequenced for TCR beta were CD8+ and CD4+ cells from blood. TEMRA cells were enriched by FACS, and CD4+ and CD8+ T cells were negatively isolated. Germline V CDR1 and CDR2: MNHNS, SASEGT. This CDR3 comprises 16 residues. V lost 5 bases and J 5 bases, leaving 21 bases between the germline ends.

This receptor was obtained from a human donor with multiple sclerosis. The sequenced sample was CD8+ T cells from PBMCs. The rearrangement joins TRBV6-1 to TRBJ2-5; a possible D gene is TRBD2 (5 bases). The CDR3 loop is CASSPGWGEDQETQYF. As DNA, the CDR3 is TGTGCCAGCAGTCCTGGGTGGGGAGAAGATCAGGAGACCCAGTACTTC.